This TCR beta chain was documented in a study of T-cell reconstitution after alpha-beta-depleted transplantation in children. Overall study findings and caveats: Expanded graft clones, several hundred of them, were reportedly the source of alpha-beta T cells about two months after transplant.

This clonotype showed up just a few times. The target antigen is unknown. It was with unique molecular identifiers that the TCRbeta library was prepared. TCRdb redid the calling of the PCR reads with MiXCR, one entry per CDR3 protein. Counted here are 700,000 or so distinct CDR3 sequences, around 13% occurring once; the ten biggest clones make up around 0.79%. Germline CDR1 reads LNHDA; CDR2 reads SQIVND (reference sequence). CDR3 length equals 14 residues. Between the trimmed V and J ends, which lost 5 bases and 4 bases, there was a span of 12 bases. The clonotype originates from a girl aged 2-10 years with congenital amegakaryocytic thrombocytopenia, due to receive a stem cell transplant. The material was PBMCs, obtained before TCRalphabeta/CD19-depleted stem cell transplant. The J gene is TRBJ1-3, the V gene TRBV19; tentative D call: TRBD1 (5 bases). CDR3 coding DNA: TGTGCCAGTAGTTATCCGGGACCAGGAAACACCATATATTTT. It is translated as CASSYPGPGNTIYF. The full variable domain, in which reference TRBV19 and TRBJ1-3 provide the parts outside the CDR3, is DGGITQSPKYLFRKEGQNVTLSCEQNLNHDAMYWYRQDPGQGLRLIYYSQIVNDFQKGDIAEGYSVSREKKESFPLTVTSAQKNPTAFYLCASSYPGPGNTIYFGEGSWLTVV.